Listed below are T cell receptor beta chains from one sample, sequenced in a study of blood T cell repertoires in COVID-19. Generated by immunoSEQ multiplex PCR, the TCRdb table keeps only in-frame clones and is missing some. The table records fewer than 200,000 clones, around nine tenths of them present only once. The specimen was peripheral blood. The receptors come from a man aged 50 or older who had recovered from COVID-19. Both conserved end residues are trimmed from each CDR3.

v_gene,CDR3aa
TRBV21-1,ASSKLSNLGTEQETQY
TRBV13,ASSFSGGIEETQY
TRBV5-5,ASSVDRGEQY
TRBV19,ASSIMAGAGELF
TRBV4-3,ASSQSDQRATSTDTQY
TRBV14,ASSQVPGSEQY
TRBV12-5,ASGLVHGGGGTEAF
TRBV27,ASSSRTSGLSSYNEQF
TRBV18,ASSQGLAFHEQF
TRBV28,ASSLLQGGAYEQY
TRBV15,ATSYLLGVNTEAF
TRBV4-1,ASSQERLAGVRYNEQF
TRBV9,ASSEGVGYSYEQY
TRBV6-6,ASSPSGGNTEAF
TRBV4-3,ASSPTGSGNTIY
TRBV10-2,ASSAISGLTSSYNEQF
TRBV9,ASSVNSGGADTQY
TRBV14,ASSQAGGVVPGELF
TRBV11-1,ASSSRWGPGANVLT
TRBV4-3,ASSQWTGSNYGYT